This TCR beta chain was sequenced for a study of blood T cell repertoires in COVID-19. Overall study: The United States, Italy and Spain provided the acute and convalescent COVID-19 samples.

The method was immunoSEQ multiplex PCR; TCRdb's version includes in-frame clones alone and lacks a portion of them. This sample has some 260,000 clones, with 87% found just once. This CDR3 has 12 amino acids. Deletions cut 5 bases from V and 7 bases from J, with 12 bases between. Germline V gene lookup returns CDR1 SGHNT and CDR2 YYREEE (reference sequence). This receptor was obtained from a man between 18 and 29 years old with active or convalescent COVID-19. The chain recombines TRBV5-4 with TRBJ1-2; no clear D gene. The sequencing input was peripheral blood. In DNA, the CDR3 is TGTGCCAGCAGAACTACCTTGGGTGGCTACACCTTC. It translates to CASRTTLGGYTF.